The 10 T cell receptor beta chains below come from one sample, sequenced in a study of Ad26.COV2.S vaccination and SARS-CoV-2 variants. Clones were sequenced by immunoSEQ multiplex PCR, and TCRdb holds only the in-frame ones, with some missing. Seen here are about 400,000 clones, about 88% observed once, and the top ten hold roughly 3.2%. The treatment: 15 to 20 received Ad26.COV2.S at low or high dose, single or two shots; several received placebo; per-sample allocation not given. Repertoires come from day 63 after the first vaccine or placebo injection. Sequencing used peripheral blood, obtained in a trial of Ad26.COV2.S vaccine versus placebo. All receptors come from a person aged 18-65 years who received the Ad26.COV2.S COVID-19 vaccine or a placebo.

The CDR3 nucleotides are TGCGCCAGCAGCCCCACCGCAGGGGGTAACACTGAAGCTTTCTTT. Its protein is CASSPTAGGNTEAFF. The chain links TRBV4-1 to TRBJ1-1; 7 nucleotides align to TRBD1. The CDR3 is 15 amino acids. The V segment lost 4 bases and the J segment 2 bases; nucleotides outside the gene matches: 7. Germline CDR1 and CDR2: MGHRA and YSYEKL.

The chain couples TRBV5-1 to TRBJ1-1, with 8 bases that match TRBD1. V dropped 0 bases and J dropped 3; count of bases not matched to a gene: 1. The CDR3 length is 14 residues. From germline, CDR1 is SGHRS and CDR2 YFSETQ. The CDR3 DNA reads as TGCGCCAGCAGCTTGGTACAGGGGGACACTGAAGCTTTCTTT. Its translation is CASSLVQGDTEAFF.

The rearrangement joins TRBV7-2 to TRBJ1-1; no definite D call. Germline lookup yields CDR1 SGHTA and CDR2 FQGNSA. Deletions cut 4 bases from V and 4 bases from J, with 19 bases between. This CDR3 comprises 16 residues. CDR3 sequence: CASSYSLDRGTTEAFF. In DNA, the CDR3 is TGTGCCAGCAGCTATAGTCTCGATCGAGGTACCACTGAAGCTTTCTTT.

The rearrangement uses TRBV18 and TRBJ2-5; D is possibly TRBD2 (7 bases). Trimming removed 7 bases at V and 11 bases at J, with 26 bases between. This CDR3 has 15 amino acids. CDR1 and CDR2 (germline): KGHSH, LQKENI. CDR3 sequence: CASFPDEGGPYSQYF. CDR3 DNA sequence: TGTGCCAGCTTCCCTGATGAGGGGGGGCCGTATTCACAGTACTTC.

The CDR3 DNA follows: TGTGCCAGCAGTTACAGCAGGGGAGCCACTGAAGCTTTCTTT. It specifies CASSYSRGATEAFF. The V gene is TRBV6-2 or TRBV6-3, the J gene TRBJ1-1, with D possibly TRBD1 on 6 matching bases. Per the germline V gene, CDR1 is MNHEY and CDR2 is SVGEGT. The CDR3 consists of 14 residues. The V and J ends lost 2 bases and 4 bases respectively, with 11 bases between them.

This clone was counted only a few times. The chain employs TRBV27 and TRBJ1-6; 7 bases are a match to TRBD1. V was pared by 2 bases and J by 6 bases, with 1 base of the junction left unmatched. Germline lookup yields CDR1 MNHEY and CDR2 SMNVEV (reference sequence). The CDR3 runs 14 residues. CDR3 sequence reads: CASSLGTANSPLHF. The CDR3 DNA reads TGTGCCAGCAGTTTAGGGACAGCTAATTCACCCCTCCACTTT.

CDR3 sequence: CASSLGLRPEAFF. The CDR3 DNA follows: TGTGCCAGCAGCCTGGGATTACGACCTGAAGCTTTCTTT. The gene calls are TRBV14 and TRBJ1-1; unclear D gene. The CDR3 runs 13 residues. The germline V gene has CDR1 SGHDN and CDR2 FVKESK. V was cut by 4 bases and J by 6 bases, with 12 bases left in between.

The chain recombines TRBV6-2 or TRBV6-3 with TRBJ1-1, with D unresolved. CDR3 size: 16 residues. The V gene lost 5 bases and the J gene lost 0 bases, with 16 bases spanning the gap. CDR1 MNHEY and CDR2 SVGEGT come from the germline V gene. The CDR3 DNA is TGTGCCAGCAGTCAGGATAAGGGCAGCCTGAACACTGAAGCTTTCTTT. As protein: CASSQDKGSLNTEAFF.

This chain joins TRBV5-1 and TRBJ1-2; tentatively, D is TRBD1 (6 bases). From germline, CDR1 is SGHRS and CDR2 YFSETQ. V was trimmed by 0 bases and J by 8 bases, leaving 11 bases between them. The CDR3 spans 13 residues. CDR3 protein: CASSLVAGEGYTF. Here the CDR3 DNA reads TGCGCCAGCAGCTTGGTTGCAGGGGAAGGCTACACCTTC.

The V call is TRBV19, the J call TRBJ2-7; D perhaps matches TRBD1 (5 bases). The CDR3 is 15 amino acids. Germline CDR1 reads LNHDA; CDR2 reads SQIVND (reference sequence). V dropped 3 bases and J dropped 4 bases, with 16 bases sitting between them. The CDR3 DNA reads TGTGCCAGTAGTATTAACCAGGGCCGGTTTTACGAGCAGTACTTC. Its protein product is CASSINQGRFYEQYF.